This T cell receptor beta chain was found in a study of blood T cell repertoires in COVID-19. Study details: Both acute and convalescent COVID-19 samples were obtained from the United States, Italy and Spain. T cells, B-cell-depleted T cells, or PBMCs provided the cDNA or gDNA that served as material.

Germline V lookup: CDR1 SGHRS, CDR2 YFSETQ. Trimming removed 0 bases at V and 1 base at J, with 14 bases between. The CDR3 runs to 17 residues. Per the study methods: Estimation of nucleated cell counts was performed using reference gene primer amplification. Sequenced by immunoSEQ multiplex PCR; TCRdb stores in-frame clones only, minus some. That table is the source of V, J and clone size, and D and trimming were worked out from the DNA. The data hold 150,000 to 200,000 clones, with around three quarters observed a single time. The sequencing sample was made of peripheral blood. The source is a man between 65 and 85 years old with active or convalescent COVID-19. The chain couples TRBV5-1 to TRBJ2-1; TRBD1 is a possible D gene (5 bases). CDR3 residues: CASSLGGMTESYNEQFF. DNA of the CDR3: TGCGCCAGCAGCTTGGGGGGAATGACAGAATCCTACAATGAGCAGTTCTTC.